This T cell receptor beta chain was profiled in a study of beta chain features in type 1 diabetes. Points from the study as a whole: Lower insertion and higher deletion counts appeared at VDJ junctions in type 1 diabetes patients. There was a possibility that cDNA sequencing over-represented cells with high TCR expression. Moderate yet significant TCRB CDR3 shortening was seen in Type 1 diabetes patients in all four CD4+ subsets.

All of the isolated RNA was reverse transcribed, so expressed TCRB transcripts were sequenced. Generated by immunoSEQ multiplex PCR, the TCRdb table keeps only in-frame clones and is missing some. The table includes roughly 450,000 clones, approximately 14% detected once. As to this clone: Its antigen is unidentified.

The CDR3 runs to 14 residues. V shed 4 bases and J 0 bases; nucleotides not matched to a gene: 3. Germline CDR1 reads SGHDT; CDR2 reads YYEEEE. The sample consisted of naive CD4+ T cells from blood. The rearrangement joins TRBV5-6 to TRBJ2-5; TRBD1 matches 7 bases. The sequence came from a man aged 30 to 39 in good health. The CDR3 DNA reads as TGTGCCAGCAGCGGGACAGTGTACCAAGAGACCCAGTACTTC. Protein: CASSGTVYQETQYF. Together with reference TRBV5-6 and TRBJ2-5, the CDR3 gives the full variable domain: DAGVTQSPTHLIKTRGQQVTLRCSPKSGHDTVSWYQQALGQGPQFIFQYYEEEERQRGNFPDRFSGHQFPNYSSELNVNALLLGDSALYLCASSGTVYQETQYFGPGTRLLVL.